A selection of T cell receptor beta chains follows, all from one sample in a study of Graves' ophthalmopathy and Graves' hyperthyroidism. TCRdb passed the multiplex PCR reads through MiXCR, listing each CDR3 protein once. In the table there are 150,000 or so distinct CDR3 sequences, about 40% of which are singletons. Sequenced: peripheral blood. The receptors originated from a middle-aged woman with Graves' ophthalmopathy. The CDR3 runs from the conserved cysteine through the conserved F or W. The order of the fields is CDR3 length, clone size, D gene, J gene, V gene, CDR3 protein, CDR3 DNA. A D gene is named only where the DNA matches it firmly. A clone size is listed for some rows: how often the clone was seen (once, few, many), or a class if it is expanded.

14 | many | - | TRBJ1-3 | TRBV28 | CASSPAGDGNTIYF | TGTGCCAGCAGCCCCGCTGGGGATGGAAACACCATATATTTT
13 | many | - | TRBJ2-2 | TRBV24-1 | CATSKRNTGELFF | TGTGCCACCAGTAAAAGAAACACCGGGGAGCTGTTTTTT
12 | - | - | TRBJ1-5 | TRBV30 | CAWTGSNQPQHF | TGTGCCTGGACAGGGAGCAATCAGCCCCAGCATTTT
15 | - | TRBD1 | TRBJ2-7 | TRBV28 | CASSATGARSYEQYF | TGTGCCAGCAGTGCTACAGGGGCGAGGAGTTACGAGCAGTACTTC
15 | - | TRBD1 | TRBJ2-7 | TRBV10-2 | CASRPGQGGTYEQYF | TGCGCCAGCAGACCCGGACAGGGGGGCACCTACGAGCAGTACTTC
14 | - | TRBD1 | TRBJ1-2 | TRBV28 | CASSLKRQGGGYTF | TGTGCCAGCAGTTTAAAGCGACAGGGGGGCGGCTACACCTTC
15 | - | - | TRBJ2-3 | TRBV27 | CASSLYRDMGDTQYF | TGTGCCAGCAGTTTGTATCGGGATATGGGAGATACGCAGTATTTT
14 | - | TRBD1 | TRBJ2-7 | TRBV6-1 | CASTVQGDLGEQYF | TGTGCCAGCACTGTACAGGGGGATCTAGGCGAGCAGTACTTC
19 | few | - | TRBJ1-2 | TRBV18 | CASSPDPGHHSDPNYGYTF | TGTGCCAGCTCACCCGATCCGGGACATCATTCCGACCCTAACTATGGCTACACCTTC
16 | many | TRBD1 | TRBJ1-6 | TRBV7-9 | CASSETARGYISPLHF | TGTGCCAGCAGCGAGACCGCCAGGGGGTATATTTCACCCCTCCACTTT
14 | - | - | TRBJ1-2 | TRBV6-2/TRBV6-3 | CASSSDGVNYGYTF | TGTGCCAGCAGTTCCGACGGCGTCAACTATGGCTACACCTTC
15 | - | - | TRBJ1-1 | TRBV30 | CAWSAHGLGNTEAFF | TGTGCCTGGAGTGCCCACGGACTGGGGAACACTGAAGCTTTCTTT
16 | many | - | TRBJ2-5 | TRBV18 | CASSPDSDSLQETQYF | TGTGCCAGCTCCCCGGATTCGGACAGCCTCCAAGAGACCCAGTACTTC
13 | many | TRBD1 | TRBJ1-1 | TRBV30 | CAWARDRESEAFF | TGTGCCTGGGCCCGGGACAGGGAATCTGAAGCTTTCTTT
14 | many | - | TRBJ2-7 | TRBV10-3 | CAMRRDGSSYEQYF | TGTGCCATGCGGCGCGACGGGAGCTCCTACGAGCAGTACTTC